The TCR beta chain described here comes from a study of T-cell reconstitution after alpha-beta-depleted transplantation in children. Construction of the TCRbeta library involved unique molecular identifiers. TCRdb re-called the PCR reads with MiXCR, one entry per CDR3 protein. The data show about 610,000 distinct CDR3 sequences, under 12% seen once. This clonotype has a handful of counts. This sequence originates from a human donor who donated a stem cell graft to a child with acute myeloid leukemia. The sample consisted of PBMCs from the stem cell graft donor, taken from the stem cell graft.

CDR3 loop: CASSLDASGYEQYF. Here the CDR3 DNA reads TGTGCCAGCAGCTTAGATGCTAGCGGTTACGAGCAGTACTTC. The rearrangement joins TRBV11-2 to TRBJ2-7; 7 nucleotides match TRBD2. CDR3 length: 14 residues. Per the germline V gene, CDR1 is SGHAT and CDR2 is FQNNGV. The V and J ends lost 0 bases and 4 bases, in that order; junction bases with no gene match: 3.